This entry concerns a single TCR beta chain. The sample originates from a study of blood T cell repertoires in COVID-19. Libraries were prepared by immunoSEQ multiplex PCR; TCRdb keeps only in-frame clonotypes and omits some of them. The sample consists of approximately 210,000 clones, roughly 82% of them appearing once. The CDR3 length is 14 residues. Germline V CDR1 and CDR2: WNHNN, SYGVQD (reference sequence). V shed 5 bases and J shed 4 bases, with 11 bases lying between them. The specimen sequenced was peripheral blood. V usage is TRBV10-1 and J usage is TRBJ2-2; perhaps TRBD2 as D (6 bases). The receptor was isolated from a woman in her forties with acute or convalescent COVID-19. The CDR3 loop is CASSKGLGTGELFF. The CDR3 DNA reads as TGCGCCAGCAGTAAGGGACTGGGCACCGGGGAGCTGTTTTTT.